A selection of T cell receptor beta chains follows, all from one sample in a study of identical twins. TCRdb re-derived calls from the 5' RACE reads in MiXCR, one entry per CDR3 protein. The data contain approximately 230,000 distinct CDR3 sequences, 6.5% to 8% of them singletons. The sample also formed part of further work on T cells expressing NK-cell markers.

Input material: CD8+ T cells sorted from blood. The origin of the receptors is a young woman in good health. The CDR3 runs from the conserved cysteine through the conserved F or W. The D gene is left open where the match is weak. Clone size is given for some rows only: seen once, a few or many times, or a class if the clone is expanded.

TRBV6-5,-,TRBJ2-2,many,CASSYAVGRRGELFF,TGTGCCAGCAGTTACGCGGTGGGCCGACGTGGGGAGCTGTTTTTT
TRBV20-1,TRBD2,TRBJ2-3,many,CSVPSVASGAYTDTQYF,TGCAGTGTGCCGTCCGTGGCAAGCGGGGCATACACAGATACGCAGTATTTT
TRBV6-2/TRBV6-3,-,TRBJ2-3,-,CASSYRTDTDTQYF,TGTGCCAGCAGTTACAGGACGGACACAGATACGCAGTATTTT
TRBV6-6,-,TRBJ1-1,few,CASSYSNSEAFF,TGTGCCAGCAGTTACTCGAACAGTGAAGCTTTCTTT
TRBV6-5,-,TRBJ2-3,-,CASSYGASSTDTQYF,TGTGCCAGCAGTTACGGGGCTAGTTCCACAGATACGCAGTATTTT
TRBV10-3,TRBD2,TRBJ2-3,many,CAISESNSGGHTDTQYF,TGTGCCATCAGTGAGTCTAATAGCGGGGGGCACACAGATACGCAGTATTTT
TRBV4-3,-,TRBJ2-7,few,CASSQDNGGSYEQYF,TGCGCCAGCAGCCAAGATAATGGGGGGTCCTACGAGCAGTACTTC
TRBV29-1,-,TRBJ2-1,many,CSVGGGMGYQQFF,TGCAGCGTTGGGGGCGGGATGGGCTATCAGCAGTTCTTC
TRBV12-3/TRBV12-4,TRBD1,TRBJ1-1,many,CASRDPGQGPEAFF,TGTGCCAGCAGGGATCCGGGACAGGGGCCTGAAGCTTTCTTT
TRBV3-1,-,TRBJ2-1,-,CASSNPGLLDNEQFF,TGTGCCAGCAGCAACCCGGGACTCCTAGACAATGAGCAGTTCTTC
TRBV9,TRBD2,TRBJ2-1,-,CASSATSGGRGEQFF,TGTGCCAGCAGCGCCACTAGCGGGGGCCGGGGTGAGCAGTTCTTC
TRBV6-5,-,TRBJ2-7,few,CASSYSDGGEQYF,TGTGCCAGCAGTTACTCGGACGGGGGCGAGCAGTACTTC
TRBV23-1,TRBD1,TRBJ1-2,few,CASSQPTGGCGYTF,TGCGCCAGCAGTCAACCTACAGGGGGCTGTGGCTACACCTTC
TRBV7-9,-,TRBJ2-3,many,CASSLRRATDTQYF,TGTGCCAGCAGCTTAAGGCGGGCCACAGATACGCAGTATTTT
TRBV11-2,-,TRBJ2-7,-,CASSKGLDEQYF,TGTGCCAGCTCTAAAGGGCTCGACGAGCAGTACTTC
TRBV27,TRBD1,TRBJ2-7,-,CASRGQGHSYEQYF,TGTGCCAGCAGGGGACAGGGACACTCCTACGAGCAGTACTTC
TRBV3-1,TRBD1,TRBJ2-5,few,CASSQEERQGTSHETQYF,TGTGCCAGCAGCCAAGAGGAAAGACAGGGGACGAGTCATGAGACCCAGTACTTC
TRBV9,TRBD2,TRBJ2-1,many,CASSVELLAGAPESYNEQFF,TGTGCCAGCAGCGTCGAACTACTAGCGGGGGCCCCTGAATCCTACAATGAGCAGTTCTTC
TRBV11-2,-,TRBJ1-6,-,CASSLAARGNSPLHF,TGTGCCAGCAGCTTAGCGGCCCGAGGCAATTCACCCCTCCACTTT
TRBV9,TRBD1,TRBJ1-2,few,CASSVGQGAAYGYTF,TGTGCCAGCAGCGTAGGGCAGGGGGCGGCCTATGGCTACACCTTC
TRBV7-9,-,TRBJ1-1,many,CASSVQGANTEAFF,TGTGCCAGCAGCGTACAGGGTGCGAACACTGAAGCTTTCTTT
TRBV11-2,TRBD1,TRBJ2-7,few,CASSLGGDRDSRSYEQYF,TGTGCCAGCAGCTTAGGGGGGGACAGGGACTCCCGCTCCTACGAGCAGTACTTC
TRBV12-3/TRBV12-4,-,TRBJ2-7,few,CASSSGDSRTSYEQYF,TGTGCCAGCAGTTCGGGGGACTCGCGAACATCCTACGAGCAGTACTTC
TRBV15,-,TRBJ2-3,-,CATSRDRRDTQYF,TGTGCCACCAGCAGAGATCGGAGGGATACGCAGTATTTT
TRBV11-1,TRBD1,TRBJ2-6,-,CASSPQRGTGGSGANVLTF,TGTGCCAGCAGCCCCCAACGCGGGACAGGGGGGTCTGGGGCCAACGTCCTGACTTTC
TRBV13,TRBD1,TRBJ1-2,few,CASSPGQDYGYTF,TGTGCCAGCAGCCCAGGACAGGACTATGGCTACACCTTC
TRBV5-1,-,TRBJ1-6,-,CASSPGAGGGNSPLHF,TGCGCCAGCAGCCCGGGGGCGGGCGGCGGTAATTCACCCCTCCACTTT
TRBV4-2,TRBD2,TRBJ2-1,-,CASSQVAGGYNEQFF,TGTGCCAGCAGCCAAGTAGCGGGAGGGTACAATGAGCAGTTCTTC
TRBV20-1,TRBD2,TRBJ2-1,-,CSAYEREAVGNEQFF,TGCAGTGCTTACGAGCGGGAGGCCGTCGGCAATGAGCAGTTCTTC
TRBV7-2,-,TRBJ2-1,-,CASRVWGNEQFF,TGTGCCAGCAGGGTATGGGGGAATGAGCAGTTCTTC
TRBV7-8,TRBD2,TRBJ2-1,-,CASSLNPEEREVSREQFF,TGTGCCAGCAGCTTAAATCCCGAGGAGCGGGAGGTCTCGAGGGAGCAGTTCTTC
TRBV25-1,TRBD1,TRBJ2-2,many,CASRLGTGDTGELFF,TGTGCCAGCAGACTCGGGACAGGGGACACCGGGGAGCTGTTTTTT
TRBV7-8,-,TRBJ2-1,-,CASSPHGDEQFF,TGTGCCAGCAGCCCCCACGGTGATGAGCAGTTCTTC
TRBV11-2,-,TRBJ2-1,-,CASSFDSFRDNEQFF,TGTGCCAGCAGCTTCGACTCTTTTAGGGACAATGAGCAGTTCTTC
TRBV27,-,TRBJ2-3,-,CASSAYGTLDTQYF,TGTGCCAGCAGTGCATACGGGACCTTAGATACGCAGTATTTT
TRBV9,-,TRBJ1-1,few,CASSGDVGYQPNTEAFF,TGTGCCAGCAGCGGAGATGTTGGGTATCAACCGAACACTGAAGCTTTCTTT
TRBV27,TRBD2,TRBJ2-7,few,CATKLAGFGEQYF,TGTGCCACCAAACTAGCGGGATTCGGAGAGCAGTACTTC